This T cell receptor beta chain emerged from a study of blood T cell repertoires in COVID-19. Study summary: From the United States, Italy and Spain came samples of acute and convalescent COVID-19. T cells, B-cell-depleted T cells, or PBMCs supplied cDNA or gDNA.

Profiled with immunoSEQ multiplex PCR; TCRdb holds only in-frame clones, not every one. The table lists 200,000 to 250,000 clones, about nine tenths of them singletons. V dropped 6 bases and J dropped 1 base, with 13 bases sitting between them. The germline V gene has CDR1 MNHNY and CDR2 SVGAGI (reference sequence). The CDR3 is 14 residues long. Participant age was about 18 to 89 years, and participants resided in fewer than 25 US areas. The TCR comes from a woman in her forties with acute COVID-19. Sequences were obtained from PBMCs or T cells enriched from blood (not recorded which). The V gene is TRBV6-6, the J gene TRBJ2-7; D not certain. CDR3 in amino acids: CASSSLHRSYEQYF. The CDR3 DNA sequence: TGTGCCAGCAGCTCCTTACACCGATCCTACGAGCAGTACTTC.